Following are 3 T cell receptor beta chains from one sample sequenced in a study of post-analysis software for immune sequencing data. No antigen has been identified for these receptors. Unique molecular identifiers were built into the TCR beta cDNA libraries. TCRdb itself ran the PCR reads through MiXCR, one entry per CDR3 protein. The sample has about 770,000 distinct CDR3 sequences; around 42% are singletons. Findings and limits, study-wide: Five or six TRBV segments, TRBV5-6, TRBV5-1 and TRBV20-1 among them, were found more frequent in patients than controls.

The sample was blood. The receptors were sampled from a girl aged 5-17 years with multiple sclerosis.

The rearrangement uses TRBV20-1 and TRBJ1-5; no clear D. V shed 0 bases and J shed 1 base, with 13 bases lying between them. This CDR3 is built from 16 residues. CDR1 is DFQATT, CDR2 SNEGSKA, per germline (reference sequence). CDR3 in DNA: TGCAGTGCTAGAGATAGATTTGGAGGGAGCAATCAGCCCCAGCATTTT. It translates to CSARDRFGGSNQPQHF.

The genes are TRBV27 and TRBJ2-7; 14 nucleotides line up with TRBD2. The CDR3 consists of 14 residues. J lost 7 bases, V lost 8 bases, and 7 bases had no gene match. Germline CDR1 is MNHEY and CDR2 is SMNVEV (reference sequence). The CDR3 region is CASQPGLAGEEQYF. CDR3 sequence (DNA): TGTGCCAGCCAGCCGGGACTAGCGGGAGAGGAGCAGTACTTC.

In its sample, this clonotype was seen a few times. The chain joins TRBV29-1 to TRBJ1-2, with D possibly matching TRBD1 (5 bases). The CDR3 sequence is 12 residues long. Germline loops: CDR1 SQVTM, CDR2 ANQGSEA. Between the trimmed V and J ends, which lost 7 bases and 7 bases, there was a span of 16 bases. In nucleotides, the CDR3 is TGCAGCGCCCCAGCAGGGTCCGGTGGCTACACCTTC. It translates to CSAPAGSGGYTF.